These 20 T cell receptor beta chains were all obtained from the same sample, sequenced in a study of T cells in Graves' hyperthyroidism and ophthalmopathy. Amplification targeted TCR beta CDR3 regions from RNA transcripts. The study used the HTBI primer set for a first-round RT-PCR of the TCR CDR3. One entry per CDR3 protein, called by TCRdb with MiXCR from the multiplex PCR reads. There are just under 750,000 distinct CDR3 sequences in the sample; roughly 32% occur only once, and around 30% lies in the top ten. Sequencing was performed on blood. These receptors were obtained from a woman aged 40 to 55 with Graves' hyperthyroidism.

Points on this clonotype: This may come from a read error, since a much larger clone is one base off. The V call is TRBV7-8, the J call TRBJ2-3; no clear D gene. CDR1 and CDR2 (germline): SGHVS, FQNEAQ. Trimming pared 1 base from V and 5 bases from J, leaving 4 bases between. The CDR3 runs to 12 residues. CDR3 DNA sequence: TGTGCCAGCAGCTTAGGGATAGATACGCAGTATTTT. Amino acid sequence: CASSLGIDTQYF.

The chain recombines TRBV18 with TRBJ2-7; 10 bases are a match to TRBD2. After removal of 6 bases from V and 5 bases from J, the junction contained 10 bases not matched to a gene. The CDR3 is 15 amino acids. The germline V gene has CDR1 KGHSH and CDR2 LQKENI. CDR3 DNA sequence: TGTGCCAGCTCGCAGACTAGCGGGCCTAGCGACGAGCAGTACTTC. Encoded protein: CASSQTSGPSDEQYF.

This clonotype was observed at least ten times. The chain couples TRBV29-1 to TRBJ2-5; D call uncertain. The V gene's germline CDR1 is SQVTM and CDR2 ANQGSEA. This CDR3 is built from 12 residues. V lost 3 bases, J lost 5 bases, and 10 bases lay in between. This CDR3 is CSVDLPSETQYF. CDR3 nucleotides: TGCAGCGTTGATCTCCCCTCGGAGACCCAGTACTTC.

The J gene is TRBJ1-4, the V gene TRBV19; maybe TRBD1 (5 bases). CDR3 size: 15 residues. Germline CDR1 reads LNHDA; CDR2 reads SQIVND (reference sequence). V was clipped by 6 bases and J by 7 bases, with 18 bases between them. The chain's CDR3 is CASSPGGGAGEKLFF. As DNA, the CDR3 is TGTGCCAGTAGCCCCGGGGGAGGGGCAGGTGAAAAACTGTTTTTT.

This clonotype appeared a few times. The rearrangement links TRBV7-8 to TRBJ1-4; D is perhaps TRBD1 (5 bases). This CDR3 comprises 16 residues. Germline CDR1 is SGHVS and CDR2 is FQNEAQ. V was cut by 5 bases and J by 0 bases, with 13 bases left in between. CDR3 residues: CASSPLRGATNEKLFF. The CDR3 nucleotides are TGTGCCAGCAGCCCATTGAGGGGCGCAACTAATGAAAAACTGTTTTTT.

This clonotype was observed a few times. V usage is TRBV6-4 and J usage is TRBJ2-7; tentative D call: TRBD2 (5 bases). The CDR3 runs 16 residues. V was clipped by 0 bases and J by 0 bases, with 12 bases between them. Germline V gene sequence: CDR1 MRHNA, CDR2 SNTAGT. The CDR3: CASSDSWVGSSYEQYF. The CDR3 DNA reads as TGTGCCAGCAGTGACTCCTGGGTGGGGAGCTCCTACGAGCAGTACTTC.

The V call is TRBV27, the J call TRBJ1-2; TRBD1 might be the D (6 bases). The CDR3 consists of 15 residues. V was trimmed by 5 bases and J by 5 bases, leaving 18 bases between them. Looked up from germline, CDR1 is MNHEY and CDR2 is SMNVEV (reference sequence). The CDR3 spells CASSPRSGVGYGYTF. CDR3 in DNA: TGTGCCAGCAGTCCCCGTTCAGGGGTAGGGTATGGCTACACCTTC.

This clonotype was seen repeatedly, ten times or more. This chain connects TRBV10-3 to TRBJ2-2; 9 nucleotides agree with TRBD2. CDR1 is ENHRY and CDR2 is SYGVKD in the germline V gene. This CDR3 has 13 residues. Losses at the gene ends were 6 bases for V and 6 bases for J; bases not matched to a gene: 2. The CDR3 DNA sequence: TGTGCCATCAGGGGGACTAGCCCCGGGGAGCTGTTTTTT. Its protein is CAIRGTSPGELFF.

The chain uses TRBV7-6 and TRBJ2-7, with D maybe TRBD1 (8 bases). Trimming pared 0 bases from V and 5 bases from J, leaving 14 bases between. CDR1 and CDR2 (germline): SGHVS, FNYEAQ. The CDR3 has 15 amino acids. CDR3 protein: CASSLAHRGGDEQYF. The CDR3 DNA follows: TGTGCCAGCAGCTTAGCGCACAGGGGGGGTGACGAGCAGTACTTC.

To note about this clonotype: Just one base apart from a much larger clone, this may be a read error. The chain joins TRBV10-3 to TRBJ1-4, with a tentative D call TRBD1 (6 bases). The V end lost 11 bases, the J end lost 6 bases, and 22 bases lay between the germline ends. Germline V gene data show CDR1 as ENHRY and CDR2 as SYGVKD. The CDR3 length is 15 residues. The CDR3 here is CAARSLRGTDEKLFF. CDR3 in DNA: TGTGCCGCCCGATCACTCAGGGGAACGGATGAAAAACTGTTTTTT.

The CDR3 loop reads CSVEMGPEAVYGEPYEQYF. The CDR3 nucleotides read TGCAGCGTGGAAATGGGGCCCGAAGCGGTATACGGGGAACCCTACGAGCAGTACTTC. The chain joins TRBV29-1 to TRBJ2-7, with D possibly called TRBD1 or TRBD2 (5 bases each). The CDR3 spans 19 residues. The germline V gene encodes CDR1 SQVTM and CDR2 ANQGSEA. V was clipped by 6 bases and J by 2 bases, with 32 bases between them.

The rearrangement joins TRBV15 to TRBJ1-1; 7 bases align to TRBD1. The ends lost 3 bases at V and 5 bases at J; junction bases unmatched: 12. Per the germline V gene, CDR1 is LNHNV and CDR2 is YYDKDF (reference sequence). The CDR3 runs to 16 residues. In nucleotides, the CDR3 is TGTGCCACCAGCAGCTTACAAGGGCAGGGGGGGACTGAAGCTTTCTTT. Translation gives CATSSLQGQGGTEAFF.

The sample holds a few counts of this clonotype. At one boundary the junction diverges from the germline segment, which might be a read error. V and J are TRBV10-3 and TRBJ2-5; 7 bases match TRBD1. Germline V gives CDR1 ENHRY, CDR2 SYGVKD. The CDR3 contains 14 residues. The CDR3 region is CASSEYRGPETQYF. In DNA, the CDR3 is TGTGCCAGCAGTGAATACAGGGGTCCAGAGACCCAGTACTTC.

The V gene is TRBV11-2, the J gene TRBJ2-7; possible D gene TRBD1, 5 bases. The CDR3 consists of 13 residues. V lost 5 bases and J 3 bases, leaving 11 bases between the germline ends. CDR1 and CDR2 (germline): SGHAT, FQNNGV. Here the CDR3 DNA reads TGTGCCAGCAGCCAATTCCAGGGCTACGAGCAGTACTTC. Amino acids: CASSQFQGYEQYF. Using reference TRBV11-2 and TRBJ2-7 for the parts outside the CDR3, the full variable domain is EAGVAQSPRYKIIEKRQSVAFWCNPISGHATLYWYQQILGQGPKLLIQFQNNGVVDDSQLPKDRFSAERLKGVDSTLKIQPAKLEDSAVYLCASSQFQGYEQYFGPGTRLTVT.

With respect to this clonotype: This CDR3 fails to terminate in the conserved phenylalanine or tryptophan, so it likely reflects a read error. The DNA is left out, because the CDR3 cannot be placed on it with certainty; the CDR3 is given as TCRdb lists it. The V and J genes are TRBV2 and TRBJ2-6. The CDR3 contains 8 residues when both ends are counted. CDR1 and CDR2 (germline): SNHLY, FYNNEI. CDR3 sequence: CASSLMGG.

This clonotype was counted at least ten times. The chain uses TRBV15 and TRBJ1-1; perhaps TRBD1 as D (6 bases). V was shortened by 1 base and J by 5 bases, with 8 bases between the two germline ends. The CDR3 is 13 amino acids. CDR1 is LNHNV, CDR2 YYDKDF, per germline (reference sequence). This CDR3 is CATSRAGETEAFF. The CDR3 DNA is TGTGCCACCAGCAGAGCAGGGGAGACTGAAGCTTTCTTT.

This clonotype was picked up many times. The chain carries TRBV2 and TRBJ1-4; D not resolved. Between the trimmed V and J ends, which lost 7 bases and 5 bases, there was a span of 14 bases. There are 14 residues in the CDR3. Germline CDR1 SNHLY, CDR2 FYNNEI. This CDR3 reads CASMGNTRNEKLFF. The CDR3 bases are TGTGCCAGCATGGGCAACACCCGGAATGAAAAACTGTTTTTT.

The sample holds a few counts of this clonotype. The rearrangement links TRBV12-3 or TRBV12-4 to TRBJ1-1; D gene ambiguous. V lost 0 bases to trimming and J lost 3 bases, with 8 bases between them. CDR3 length: 14 residues. The CDR3 sequence is CASSLAGWYTEAFF. The CDR3 DNA is TGTGCCAGCAGTTTAGCGGGGTGGTACACTGAAGCTTTCTTT.

This clonotype came up many times. The CDR3 sequence is CATHPFGSTNEKLFF. The CDR3 DNA reads as TGTGCCACTCATCCATTCGGTTCAACTAATGAAAAACTGTTTTTT. The V gene is TRBV10-3, the J gene TRBJ1-4; no clear D. V lost 10 bases to trimming and J lost 0 bases, with 15 bases between them. This CDR3 is 15 amino acids long. In germline, CDR1 is ENHRY, CDR2 SYGVKD.

This clonotype was counted many times. The chain uses TRBV7-9 and TRBJ1-3; weak D call: TRBD1 (6 bases). The CDR3 loop spans 15 amino acids. Germline V gene sequence: CDR1 SEHNR, CDR2 FQNEAQ (reference sequence). V lost 7 bases, J lost 0 bases, and 13 bases lay in between. DNA for the CDR3: TGTGCCAGCAATCGGGGGCCCTACTCTGGAAACACCATATATTTT. This sequence encodes CASNRGPYSGNTIYF.